The 4 T cell receptor beta chains in this list originate from one sample, sequenced in a study of T cell repertoires in cytomegalovirus infection. These receptors lack a known antigen. Via MiXCR, TCRdb re-called the reads, giving one row per CDR3 protein. The sample shows fewer than 900,000 distinct CDR3 sequences, almost 30% of them seen only once. The sample was cultured CD8+ T cells from PBMCs, taken from culture after CMV antigen stimulation. The receptors here all came from a human donor in good health (CMV status not recorded). Some clones in this sample may be carry-over from other donors' samples.

The chain links TRBV6-2 or TRBV6-3 to TRBJ1-2, with D unresolved. V dropped 7 bases and J dropped 3 bases, with 15 bases sitting between them. CDR1 and CDR2 from the germline V gene are MNHEY and SVGEGT. CDR3 length: 14 amino acids. The CDR3 coding sequence is TGTGCCAGCACGGACTGGGTTGGAGACTATGGCTACACCTTC. Its protein is CASTDWVGDYGYTF.

In its sample, this clonotype was seen a few times. The chain is built from TRBV7-9 and TRBJ1-5; D gene unclear. This CDR3 has 15 amino acids. Germline loops: CDR1 SEHNR, CDR2 FQNEAQ (reference sequence). V was shortened by 3 bases and J by 5 bases, with 14 bases between the two germline ends. CDR3 in DNA: TGTGCCAGCAGCTTTGGTACAGCAGAGGATCAGCCCCAGCATTTT. This gives the protein CASSFGTAEDQPQHF.

There are a few counts of this clonotype. The chain uses TRBV29-1 and TRBJ1-1, with D perhaps TRBD1 (6 bases). Germline values: CDR1 SQVTM, CDR2 ANQGSEA. CDR3 length equals 15 residues. Trimming pared 0 bases from V and 10 bases from J, leaving 21 bases between. The DNA of the CDR3 is TGCAGCGTTGAAGATCCAAAGGTGGGGGCGCCGGGAGCTTTCTTT. Translation gives CSVEDPKVGAPGAFF.

This clonotype was counted at least ten times. The chain has TRBV7-9 and TRBJ2-7, with 7 bases matching TRBD1. V shed 5 bases and J 2 bases; nucleotides not matched to a gene: 6. The V gene's germline CDR1 is SEHNR and CDR2 FQNEAQ (reference sequence). This CDR3 comprises 14 residues. The CDR3: CASSGRDRAYEQYF. Written as DNA, the CDR3 is TGTGCCAGCAGCGGCAGGGACAGAGCCTACGAGCAGTACTTC.